This entry lists 29 T cell receptor beta chains sequenced from one sample in a study of cytomegalovirus exposure and HLA in healthy donors. The PCR was carried out with 60 Vbeta primers and 13 Jbeta primers. Profiling relied on immunoSEQ multiplex PCR, and the TCRdb table lists in-frame clones only, not all of them. This sample carries some 150,000 clones, about four fifths of them seen once, and the ten largest clones take roughly 4.4%. The sequenced sample consisted of PBMCs. The source of these receptors is a woman between 18 and 29 years old in good health and CMV-seropositive.

This chain uses TRBV15 with TRBJ1-6; 10 nucleotides agree with TRBD1. CDR1 LNHNV and CDR2 YYDKDF come from the germline V gene (reference sequence). The CDR3 is made up of 20 amino acids. With 0 bases clipped from V and 5 bases from J, the junction kept 13 bases outside the gene matches. This chain's CDR3 is CATSRDPLTRTGGNNSPLHF. CDR3 coding DNA: TGTGCCACCAGCAGAGATCCCCTTACACGGACAGGGGGGAATAATTCACCCCTCCACTTT.

This clone was picked up one time. The V and J genes are TRBV5-1 and TRBJ1-4, with 10 bases aligning to TRBD1. Germline V gene sequence: CDR1 SGHRS, CDR2 YFSETQ. The V segment lost 4 bases and the J segment 8 bases; nucleotides outside the gene matches: 17. The CDR3 contains 18 residues. In DNA form, the CDR3 reads TGCGCCAGCAGCCTAACAGGGACAGGGGCACGCGAGGGAGAAAAACTGTTTTTT. It yields the protein CASSLTGTGAREGEKLFF.

This clone was seen just once. The rearrangement links TRBV7-2 to TRBJ1-1; 10 bases fit TRBD1. The trim removed 5 bases at V and 5 bases at J, leaving 8 bases unmatched. Per germline, CDR1 SGHTA and CDR2 FQGNSA. This CDR3 region has 15 residues. The CDR3 protein is CASSTGTGARTEAFF. Written as DNA, the CDR3 is TGTGCCAGCAGCACCGGGACAGGGGCACGGACTGAAGCTTTCTTT.

This rearrangement joins TRBV30 to TRBJ2-1; 9 bases match TRBD2. The CDR3 sequence is 15 residues long. Germline CDR1 reads GTSNPN; CDR2 reads SVGIG (reference sequence). Losses at the gene ends were 2 bases for V and 4 bases for J; bases not matched to a gene: 6. The CDR3 is CAWSILAGFYNEQFF. In DNA, the CDR3 is TGTGCCTGGAGTATCCTAGCGGGGTTTTACAATGAGCAGTTCTTC.

V usage is TRBV27 and J usage is TRBJ2-1; D is perhaps TRBD1 (5 bases). The V gene lost 6 bases and the J gene lost 1 base, with 16 bases spanning the gap. CDR1 is MNHEY and CDR2 is SMNVEV in the germline V gene (reference sequence). The CDR3 consists of 16 residues. The CDR3 loop is CASSPALTVSYNEQFF. CDR3 nucleotides: TGTGCCAGCAGCCCTGCCCTGACAGTTTCCTACAATGAGCAGTTCTTC.

The J gene is TRBJ2-5, the V gene TRBV5-6, with 11 bases matching TRBD2. With V trimmed by 3 bases and J by 3 bases, 7 bases remained unmatched. The germline V gene encodes CDR1 SGHDT and CDR2 YYEEEE. This CDR3 is built from 16 residues. CDR3 residues: CASSYLAGGKKETQYF. The CDR3 DNA reads TGTGCCAGCAGCTACTTAGCGGGGGGGAAAAAAGAGACCCAGTACTTC.

The V and J genes are TRBV29-1 and TRBJ2-1; 8 bases match TRBD2. The CDR3 length is 13 residues. V dropped 4 bases and J dropped 5; count of bases not matched to a gene: 4. Germline assignment: CDR1 SQVTM and CDR2 ANQGSEA. The CDR3 loop reads CSVVWRGDNEQFF. Here the CDR3 DNA reads TGCAGCGTTGTCTGGCGGGGGGACAATGAGCAGTTCTTC.

The J gene is TRBJ1-3, the V gene TRBV9; D may be TRBD1 (5 bases). Germline-derived CDR1 and CDR2 are SGDLS and YYNGEE. V lost 4 bases and J lost 2, with 13 bases in between. This CDR3 has 15 residues. This chain's CDR3 is CASSIGELPGNTIYF. The CDR3 region has the DNA TGTGCCAGCAGCATAGGGGAGCTTCCTGGAAACACCATATATTTT.

The chain combines TRBV9 with TRBJ2-2; D uncertain. Germline V gene data show CDR1 as SGDLS and CDR2 as YYNGEE. CDR3 length: 14 amino acids. The V end was cut by 5 bases, the J end by 3 bases, with 11 bases between. The DNA for the CDR3 is TGTGCCAGCAGTGCTGCAGGTGACACCGGGGAGCTGTTTTTT. Translated: CASSAAGDTGELFF.

The chain couples TRBV5-6 to TRBJ1-1; a weak D match, TRBD1 (6 bases). There are 15 residues in the CDR3. In germline, CDR1 is SGHDT, CDR2 YYEEEE. Trimming took off 4 bases at V and 5 bases at J, with 18 bases between the two ends. The DNA of the CDR3 is TGTGCCAGCAGCCTAGAGACAGGTTTGGGTACTGAAGCTTTCTTT. Translated: CASSLETGLGTEAFF.

The chain is built from TRBV11-2 and TRBJ1-1; D call uncertain. The germline V gene encodes CDR1 SGHAT and CDR2 FQNNGV. The CDR3 length is 14 residues. V was trimmed by 1 base and J by 5 bases, leaving 11 bases between them. The CDR3 DNA follows: TGTGCCAGCAGCTTAGTGGGTAGGGAGACTGAAGCTTTCTTT. It is translated as CASSLVGRETEAFF.

The chain combines TRBV6-1 with TRBJ2-2, with 11 bases lining up with TRBD2. Germline CDR1 is MNHNS and CDR2 is SASEGT. V gave up 6 bases and J gave up 2 bases; unmatched junction bases: 5. The CDR3 consists of 16 residues. CDR3 DNA: TGTGCCAGCAGGGAACTAGCGGGGGCTAACACCGGGGAGCTGTTTTTT. Translating gives CASRELAGANTGELFF.

A few counts support this clone. The genes are TRBV19 and TRBJ2-7; 9 nucleotides align to TRBD1. CDR3 length equals 14 residues. V shed 5 bases and J 8 bases; nucleotides not matched to a gene: 10. Germline loops: CDR1 LNHDA, CDR2 SQIVND (reference sequence). The CDR3 DNA is TGTGCCAGTAGTGCGGGACAGGGTTCTACGAAGCAGTACTTC. This gives the protein CASSAGQGSTKQYF.

The V and J genes are TRBV29-1 and TRBJ2-6; D is possibly TRBD1 (6 bases). Germline CDR1 is SQVTM and CDR2 is ANQGSEA. This CDR3 spans 15 amino acids. Between the trimmed V and J ends, which lost 4 bases and 4 bases, there was a span of 14 bases. The CDR3 loop is CSVVLAGTGANVLTF. The CDR3 DNA sequence: TGCAGCGTTGTACTCGCAGGGACAGGGGCCAACGTCCTGACTTTC. Full variable domain (missing parts from reference TRBV29-1 and TRBJ2-6): SAVISQKPSRDICQRGTSLTIQCQVDSQVTMMFWYRQQPGQSLTLIATANQGSEATYESGFVIDKFPISRPNLTFSTLTVSNMSPEDSSIYLCSVVLAGTGANVLTFGAGSRLTVL.

J is TRBJ1-1 and V is TRBV5-6; D gene ambiguous. Germline CDR1 reads SGHDT; CDR2 reads YYEEEE. The CDR3 is made up of 14 amino acids. V lost 1 base to trimming and J lost 0 bases, with 7 bases between them. The CDR3 is CASSLPRMNTEAFF. The CDR3 region has the DNA TGTGCCAGCAGCTTGCCCAGAATGAACACTGAAGCTTTCTTT. The full variable domain, in which reference TRBV5-6 and TRBJ1-1 provide the parts outside the CDR3, is DAGVTQSPTHLIKTRGQQVTLRCSPKSGHDTVSWYQQALGQGPQFIFQYYEEEERQRGNFPDRFSGHQFPNYSSELNVNALLLGDSALYLCASSLPRMNTEAFFGQGTRLTVV.

This chain uses TRBV5-1 with TRBJ1-1; 8 positions match TRBD1. Germline CDR1 is SGHRS and CDR2 is YFSETQ. Trimming at V came to 4 bases and at J to 4 bases, leaving 9 bases not matched to a gene. The CDR3 has 15 residues. CDR3 sequence: CASSHLTGEGTEAFF. In nucleotides, the CDR3 is TGCGCCAGCAGCCACCTGACAGGGGAAGGCACTGAAGCTTTCTTT.

The J gene is TRBJ2-6, the V gene TRBV4-2, with D uncertain. CDR1 and CDR2 from the germline V gene are LGHNA and YNFKEQ. This CDR3 region has 16 residues. V shed 1 base and J shed 2 bases, with 9 bases lying between them. CDR3 amino acids: CASSQVQATGANVLTF. CDR3 bases: TGTGCCAGCAGCCAAGTGCAAGCAACTGGGGCCAACGTCCTGACTTTC.

This clone was detected only a few times. The chain has TRBV5-4 and TRBJ2-5; TRBD2 might be the D (5 bases). The end of the DNA aligns better with TRBJ2-7, so the J call may be wrong. The CDR3 length is 15 residues. Germline V gene sequence: CDR1 SGHNT, CDR2 YYREEE (reference sequence). CDR3 in DNA: TGTGCCAGCAGCTTGGGAGGAGGAGCGAGGTCCGAGCAGTACTTC. Translation gives CASSLGGGARSEQYF.

V is TRBV14 and J is TRBJ2-2; D possibly corresponds to TRBD1 (6 bases). Germline CDR1 and CDR2: SGHDN and FVKESK. The germline V and J ends were trimmed by 1 base and 7 bases, with 10 bases remaining between them. The CDR3 contains 14 residues. The CDR3 protein is CASSQVKGGGELFF. Written as DNA, the CDR3 is TGTGCCAGCAGCCAAGTCAAAGGGGGCGGGGAGCTGTTTTTT.

The J gene is TRBJ2-2, the V gene TRBV5-6; 12 bases agree with TRBD1. From germline, CDR1 is SGHDT and CDR2 YYEEEE. The CDR3 extends over 14 amino acids. J was trimmed by 7 bases and V by 3 bases; bases with no gene match: 1. The CDR3 spells CASSWDRGHGELFF. The CDR3 DNA reads as TGTGCCAGCAGCTGGGACAGGGGGCACGGGGAGCTGTTTTTT. The variable domain in full, with the rest retrieved from reference TRBV5-6 and TRBJ2-2, is DAGVTQSPTHLIKTRGQQVTLRCSPKSGHDTVSWYQQALGQGPQFIFQYYEEEERQRGNFPDRFSGHQFPNYSSELNVNALLLGDSALYLCASSWDRGHGELFFGEGSRLTVL.

This clone was found once. The sample carries other DNA sequences with the same CDR3. The CDR3 DNA follows: TGTGCCAGCAGCCCGAGTTACGAGCAGTACTTC. It codes for CASSPSYEQYF. The V and J genes are TRBV7-9 and TRBJ2-7, with no clear D. Trimming left V 5 bases short and J 4 bases short, with 6 bases between. The CDR3 is 11 amino acids. Germline values: CDR1 SEHNR, CDR2 FQNEAQ (reference sequence).

The rearrangement joins TRBV4-2 to TRBJ2-3; 8 bases map to TRBD2. The CDR3 has 17 residues. Germline lookup yields CDR1 LGHNA and CDR2 YNFKEQ. V lost 4 bases, J lost 5 bases, and 14 bases stayed unmatched. The DNA of the CDR3 is TGTGCCAGCAGCCCATATCACGGGGGGGCTGAATTAGATACGCAGTATTTT. It translates to CASSPYHGGAELDTQYF.

The chain joins TRBV13 to TRBJ1-2; 8 bases line up with TRBD1. V dropped 4 bases and J dropped 8; count of bases not matched to a gene: 6. The CDR3 length is 13 residues. Germline V lookup: CDR1 PRHDT, CDR2 FYEKMQ (reference sequence). In DNA, the CDR3 is TGTGCCAGCAGCTCTTGGACAGGGAGCGGCTACACCTTC. It yields the protein CASSSWTGSGYTF.

This clone appeared a single time. The chain employs TRBV4-2 and TRBJ2-1, with 12 positions matching TRBD2. V lost 0 bases, J lost 7 bases, and 4 bases stayed unmatched. The CDR3 has 16 amino acids. Germline-derived CDR1 and CDR2 are LGHNA and YNFKEQ. CDR3 DNA sequence: TGTGCCAGCAGCCAAGAACGACTAGCGGGGGTGAATGAGCAGTTCTTC. It yields the protein CASSQERLAGVNEQFF.

As for this clone: A read error may account for a junction end that differs from germline. The chain employs TRBV7-9 and TRBJ1-5, with TRBD1 as a possible D gene (5 bases). The CDR3 is 15 residues long. CDR1 is SEHNR and CDR2 is FQNEAQ in the germline V gene (reference sequence). The CDR3 region is CASSLGSGGRQPRHF. The CDR3 DNA follows: TGTGCCAGCAGCTTAGGATCGGGGGGGAGACAGCCCCGGCATTTT.

The V call is TRBV7-6, the J call TRBJ2-1, with 7 bases matching TRBD2. The CDR3 covers 15 residues. The J segment lost 5 bases and the V segment lost 1 base, leaving 5 bases of the junction unmatched. Germline values: CDR1 SGHVS, CDR2 FNYEAQ. The CDR3 DNA reads as TGTGCCAGCAGCTTAGTTCGGCTAGCGGACAATGAGCAGTTCTTC. Its protein product is CASSLVRLADNEQFF.

J is TRBJ2-7 and V is TRBV4-2; a possible D gene is TRBD2 (6 bases). There are 15 residues in the CDR3. Trimming pared 3 bases from V and 3 bases from J, leaving 15 bases between. Germline lookup yields CDR1 LGHNA and CDR2 YNFKEQ. The CDR3: CASSHDTSPDYEQYF. The DNA for the CDR3 is TGTGCCAGCAGCCATGACACTAGCCCCGACTACGAGCAGTACTTC.

The gene calls are TRBV5-1 and TRBJ1-2; 7 bases are a match to TRBD1. The ends lost 1 base at V and 6 bases at J; junction bases unmatched: 3. Germline CDR1 is SGHRS and CDR2 is YFSETQ. This CDR3 comprises 13 residues. The DNA of the CDR3 is TGCGCCAGCAGCTTGACAGGGGCGGATGGCTACACCTTC. Translated, it gives CASSLTGADGYTF. The whole variable domain, filled in from reference TRBV5-1 and TRBJ1-2, reads KAGVTQTPRYLIKTRGQQVTLSCSPISGHRSVSWYQQTPGQGLQFLFEYFSETQRNKGNFPGRFSGRQFSNSRSEMNVSTLELGDSALYLCASSLTGADGYTFGSGTRLTVV.

On this clone: The sample carries other DNA sequences with the same CDR3. This rearrangement joins TRBV6-1 to TRBJ1-2; D gene ambiguous. The CDR3 extends over 14 amino acids. The germline CDR1 and CDR2 sequences are MNHNS and SASEGT. V shed 3 bases and J shed 4 bases, with 12 bases lying between them. The chain's CDR3 is CASSDGLRSYGYTF. The DNA for the CDR3 is TGTGCCAGCAGTGACGGACTCAGGTCCTATGGCTACACCTTC.